This record looks at one TCR beta chain sequence and its context. The antigen is undetermined. The data derive from a study of CD8+ T cells in alopecia areata. The CDR3 covers 13 residues. Germline V gene sequence: CDR1 SGDLS, CDR2 YYNGEE. The V and J ends lost 2 bases and 9 bases respectively, with 9 bases between them. Notes on the study in general: Lesional scalp, especially alopecia totalis/universalis, showed higher clonality than normal scalp.

Following RNA extraction, reverse transcription yielded cDNA that acted as the sequencing template. Produced via immunoSEQ multiplex PCR; TCRdb's table is partial and in-frame only. This table holds over 100,000 clones, roughly 50% found once. The clonotype was recovered from a human donor with alopecia areata. The chain joins TRBV9 to TRBJ1-6, with D perhaps TRBD1 (5 bases). The input for sequencing was CD8+ T cells sorted from blood, taken at week 0. Here the CDR3 reads CASSVGGVSPLHF. The CDR3 bases are TGTGCCAGCAGCGTCGGGGGGGTTTCACCCCTCCACTTT.